The clone carrying this T cell receptor (beta chain) was counted only a few times. Its antigen is not identified. The data are from a study of CD8 T cells in ankylosing spondylitis. TCRdb recomputed calls from the 5' RACE reads with MiXCR, one row per CDR3 protein. Here the sample spans roughly 350,000 distinct CDR3 sequences, around 8% being singletons. The CDR3 is made up of 17 amino acids. Germline V gene data show CDR1 as SGHRS and CDR2 as YFSETQ. V gave up 3 bases and J gave up 1 base; unmatched junction bases: 9. Study conclusions and caveats: What seemed typical of ankylosing spondylitis blood was a TCR beta motif built from 8 or 9 highly homologous variants. Reports of some motif variants in reactive arthritis synovial fluid and blood predate this one.

Sequences were obtained from blood, either unsorted or a sorted T cell fraction (not recorded which). This TCR derives from a male donor with ankylosing spondylitis. The chain joins TRBV5-1 to TRBJ2-2, with 7 nucleotides matching TRBD1. CDR3 in amino acids: CASSSQTTGLNTGELFF. The CDR3 DNA reads TGCGCCAGCAGCTCACAAACGACAGGGCTGAACACCGGGGAGCTGTTTTTT.